This record looks at one T cell receptor beta chain sequence and its context. Its antigen remains unknown. Generated by immunoSEQ multiplex PCR, the TCRdb table keeps only in-frame clones and is missing some. This sample has around 7,600 clones, with about three fifths found just once. The CDR3 has 18 residues. V gave up 5 bases and J gave up 7 bases, with 28 bases separating them. CDR1 is SEHNR and CDR2 is FQNEAQ in the germline V gene (reference sequence). The data originate from a study of memory B cells and T cells in multiple sclerosis. Study observations and caveats: Compartments had unequal clone-set sizes, affecting shared clonotype counts.

The chain is built from TRBV7-9 and TRBJ2-3; maybe TRBD1 (6 bases). The sample comprised memory (CD45RO+) CD8+ T cells from blood. This TCR came from a human donor with multiple sclerosis. CDR3 loop: CASSTDAGERGRVHTQYF. The CDR3 DNA reads as TGTGCCAGCAGCACCGACGCAGGGGAGAGAGGCCGGGTCCATACGCAGTATTTT.